This TCR beta chain was recorded in a study of T cells in Graves' hyperthyroidism and ophthalmopathy. General study results and limits: Among clonotypes expanded in thyroid above 0.001, most were also found in blood. Ophthalmopathy prediction by the model preceded onset by a median 6.5 months.

Any patient presenting with uncontrolled infection, other autoimmune disease, pregnancy or lactation was left out. Amplified regions were TCR beta CDR3 sequences from RNA transcripts. With the HTBI primer set, the TCR CDR3 went through a first round of RT-PCR. Each CDR3 protein is one row after TCRdb ran MiXCR on the multiplex PCR reads. The data contain some 600,000 distinct CDR3 sequences, over 11% of them seen just once; the ten biggest clones take up 4.5% to 6%. Trimming pared 7 bases from V and 5 bases from J, leaving 9 bases between. There are 11 residues in the CDR3. This clonotype was found many times. Its antigen is not known.

The clonotype was recovered from a young woman with Graves' hyperthyroidism that later progressed to Graves' ophthalmopathy. Sequences were obtained from blood. The gene calls are TRBV12-3 or TRBV12-4 and TRBJ2-7; no firm D call. The CDR3 DNA sequence: TGTGCCAGCACCCCTTCCCACGAGCAGTACTTC. Translated, it gives CASTPSHEQYF.